This T cell receptor (beta chain) is from a study of T cells in localized non-small cell lung cancer. Study observations and caveats: Of the top 100 tumor clones, median around 55 were in adjacent lung, about 30 among its top 100. Highest T cell clonality was seen in uninvolved adjacent lung, surpassing that measured in tumor. Increased T cell density in blood showed an association with longer overall survival. Because only a single region of the tumor was sequenced, heterogeneity remains possible.

This clone was picked up one time. What it binds is unknown. The CDR3 sequence is 15 residues long. The germline CDR1 and CDR2 sequences are MNHEY and SMNVEV (reference sequence). Trimming removed 3 bases from V and 5 bases from J; junction bases left unmatched: 8. Assay used: immunoSEQ multiplex PCR; TCRdb lists only in-frame clones, some missing. Of about 33,000 clones in the sample, 65% to 90% were seen once. The rearrangement uses TRBV27 and TRBJ2-7; 9 bases align to TRBD2. This receptor was identified in a male donor at least 60 years old with stage III lung adenocarcinoma. The sequenced sample was peripheral blood, obtained before any cancer treatment. The CDR3 loop reads CASSFSLAGLDEQYF. In DNA form, the CDR3 reads TGTGCCAGCAGTTTTTCTCTAGCGGGACTCGACGAGCAGTACTTC.